This passage covers 26 T cell receptor beta chains from one sample sequenced in a study of T cell responses to AZD1222 COVID-19 vaccine (dated by TCRdb to about 2021). Library construction relied on the immunoSEQ multiplex PCR assay. The clones in this table, taken by TCRdb from immuneACCESS, are in-frame only. Not every clone is retained; where verified, under half of the shortfall comes from an unresolved V gene, and the cause of the rest is unknown. The sample records under 150,000 clones, 93% of which are singletons. The ten largest account for under 3.5% of the sample. Explained via the paper, the time point label denotes: baseline before first vaccination. Sequenced here: peripheral blood, sampled on day 0 of AZD1222 vaccination. These receptors were taken from an adult in good health.

The V and J genes are TRBV19 and TRBJ1-5; D possibly corresponds to TRBD1 (5 bases). Germline values: CDR1 LNHDA, CDR2 SQIVND (reference sequence). V was shortened by 11 bases and J by 1 base, with 15 bases between the two germline ends. The CDR3 consists of 14 residues. CDR3: CACRQGISNQPQHF. The CDR3, as DNA: TGTGCCTGCAGGCAGGGTATCAGCAATCAGCCCCAGCATTTT.

The chain combines TRBV6-4 with TRBJ2-2; 8 bases line up with TRBD2. CDR3 length equals 15 residues. The trim removed 2 bases at V and 2 bases at J, leaving 1 base unmatched. The V gene's germline CDR1 is MRHNA and CDR2 SNTAGT. CDR3 coding DNA: TGTGCCAGCAGTGACACTAGCGGTAACACCGGGGAGCTGTTTTTT. Protein product: CASSDTSGNTGELFF.

The chain recombines TRBV7-9 with TRBJ1-5; D possibly corresponds to TRBD1 (6 bases). The CDR3 is 15 amino acids. Between the trimmed V and J ends, which lost 0 bases and 6 bases, there was a span of 12 bases. Germline CDR1 reads SEHNR; CDR2 reads FQNEAQ (reference sequence). The CDR3 loop is CASSLAQGISQPQHF. CDR3 coding DNA: TGTGCCAGCAGCTTAGCGCAGGGGATCAGTCAGCCCCAGCATTTT. Complete variable domain (other parts from reference TRBV7-9 and TRBJ1-5): DTGVSQNPRHKITKRGQNVTFRCDPISEHNRLYWYRQTLGQGPEFLTYFQNEAQLEKSRLLSDRFSAERPKGSFSTLEIQRTEQGDSAMYLCASSLAQGISQPQHFGDGTRLSIL.

The chain joins TRBV18 to TRBJ1-1, with D tentatively TRBD1 (5 bases). Trimming took off 3 bases at V and 8 bases at J, with 16 bases between the two ends. The CDR3 sequence is 14 residues long. Germline V gene sequence: CDR1 KGHSH, CDR2 LQKENI. DNA for the CDR3: TGTGCCAGCTCACCTCCGAATCGGGGGGGGGAAGCTTTCTTT. This sequence encodes CASSPPNRGGEAFF.

The chain has TRBV11-3 and TRBJ2-2, with 10 bases aligning to TRBD2. The CDR3 sequence is 16 residues long. Germline trimming cut 4 bases from V and 3 bases from J; bases unmatched to any gene: 5. CDR1 SGHNT and CDR2 YENEEA come from the germline V gene. CDR3 in amino acids: CASSSLAGGDTGELFF. The CDR3 coding sequence is TGTGCCAGCAGCTCATTAGCGGGAGGAGACACCGGGGAGCTGTTTTTT.

A single count supports this clone. The V gene is TRBV18, the J gene TRBJ2-7, with D possibly being TRBD2 (6 bases). CDR3 size: 14 residues. Germline V CDR1 and CDR2: KGHSH, LQKENI. V dropped 0 bases and J dropped 3 bases, with 9 bases sitting between them. CDR3 in amino acids: CASSPPQGLYEQYF. The CDR3 DNA is TGTGCCAGCTCACCACCCCAGGGACTCTACGAGCAGTACTTC.

The rearrangement links TRBV7-2 to TRBJ2-1; 7 positions agree with TRBD2. CDR1 and CDR2 from the germline V gene are SGHTA and FQGNSA. Germline trimming cut 5 bases from V and 0 bases from J; bases unmatched to any gene: 4. This CDR3 comprises 15 residues. The CDR3 loop reads CASSPGGGSYNEQFF. DNA of the CDR3: TGTGCCAGCAGCCCGGGGGGTGGCTCCTACAATGAGCAGTTCTTC.

A few counts support this clone. The rearrangement uses TRBV4-2 and TRBJ1-2, with TRBD1 as a possible D gene (6 bases). The CDR3 sequence is 15 residues long. Germline V lookup: CDR1 LGHNA, CDR2 YNFKEQ. V was pared by 0 bases and J by 1 base, with 9 bases between. The CDR3 loop is CASSQDRGRNYGYTF. CDR3 in DNA: TGTGCCAGCAGCCAAGATCGGGGGCGTAACTATGGCTACACCTTC.

The chain recombines TRBV28 with TRBJ1-5; D gene ambiguous. The V end was cut by 2 bases, the J end by 1 base, with 6 bases between. The CDR3 has 14 residues. Germline lookup yields CDR1 MDHEN and CDR2 SYDVKM. The CDR3 sequence: CASSLRGSNQPQHF. The CDR3 DNA is TGTGCCAGCAGTTTAAGAGGGAGCAATCAGCCCCAGCATTTT.

V is TRBV5-1 and J is TRBJ1-3; 7 bases align to TRBD1. The germline V gene encodes CDR1 SGHRS and CDR2 YFSETQ. This CDR3 is built from 16 residues. V trimming: 4 bases; J trimming: 0 bases; junction bases outside the gene matches: 7. CDR3 amino acids: CASSLGQAPSGNTIYF. The CDR3 nucleotides read TGCGCCAGCAGCCTCGGACAGGCCCCCTCTGGAAACACCATATATTTT.

The V and J genes are TRBV27 and TRBJ2-3; 11 positions match TRBD1. In germline, CDR1 is MNHEY, CDR2 SMNVEV (reference sequence). The V and J ends lost 7 bases and 5 bases, in that order; junction bases with no gene match: 8. This CDR3 is 15 amino acids long. CDR3 bases: TGTGCCAGCACTCCGGACAGGGGGCGCTTAGATACGCAGTATTTT. As protein: CASTPDRGRLDTQYF.

The chain uses TRBV18 and TRBJ2-6; D not resolved. CDR3 length equals 11 residues. Germline values: CDR1 KGHSH, CDR2 LQKENI. V lost 6 bases to trimming and J lost 3 bases, with 0 bases between them. The CDR3 DNA follows: TGTGCCAGCTCTGGGGCCAACGTCCTGACTTTC. Residues: CASSGANVLTF.

The V gene is TRBV7-9, the J gene TRBJ2-2; D ambiguous. The CDR3 covers 13 residues. Germline assignment: CDR1 SEHNR and CDR2 FQNEAQ (reference sequence). V was cut by 2 bases and J by 4 bases, with 5 bases left in between. The CDR3 coding sequence is TGTGCCAGCAGCTTAAGGACCACCGGGGAGCTGTTTTTT. The encoded protein is CASSLRTTGELFF.

This chain uses TRBV15 with TRBJ2-2; D is undetermined. This CDR3 has 15 amino acids. CDR1 and CDR2 from the germline V gene are LNHNV and YYDKDF (reference sequence). The V gene lost 1 base and the J gene lost 3 bases, with 9 bases spanning the gap. In DNA, the CDR3 is TGTGCCACCAGCAGAGGGGATTTTGACACCGGGGAGCTGTTTTTT. Protein: CATSRGDFDTGELFF.

V is TRBV2 and J is TRBJ2-7, with 10 bases fitting TRBD2. The germline CDR1 and CDR2 sequences are SNHLY and FYNNEI. CDR3 length: 15 amino acids. V lost 1 base and J lost 6; bases outside the gene matches: 6. The CDR3 reads CASSEVLAGVAEQYF. The CDR3 DNA sequence: TGTGCCAGCAGTGAAGTCCTAGCGGGAGTGGCCGAGCAGTACTTC.

This clone was counted a single time. The chain links TRBV7-9 to TRBJ2-1, with 7 bases aligning to TRBD2. The CDR3 loop spans 15 amino acids. Germline V gene lookup returns CDR1 SEHNR and CDR2 FQNEAQ (reference sequence). The V and J ends lost 1 base and 5 bases, in that order; junction bases with no gene match: 5. CDR3 bases: TGTGCCAGCAGCTTAGTCCGAGCGGGGCACAATGAGCAGTTCTTC. Residues: CASSLVRAGHNEQFF.

As for this clone: The junction departs from the called germline gene at one end, perhaps through a read error. The genes are TRBV19 and TRBJ1-1, with TRBD1 identical over 7 bases. The CDR3 has 13 amino acids. In germline, CDR1 is LNHDA, CDR2 SQIVND (reference sequence). CDR3: CASSKQGNAEAFF. DNA of the CDR3: TGTGCCAGTAGTAAACAGGGGAACGCTGAAGCTTTCTTT.

This clone has just one count. The rearrangement links TRBV4-3 to TRBJ2-1; D gene unclear. CDR1 is LGHNA, CDR2 YSLEER, per germline. The CDR3 is 13 amino acids. The ends were cut back, 0 bases at V and 8 bases at J, with 8 bases in the middle. In DNA, the CDR3 is TGCGCCAGCAGCCAAGATCTTCGCGATGAGCAGTTCTTC. This translates into CASSQDLRDEQFF.

V is TRBV19 and J is TRBJ1-4; TRBD1 aligns across 11 bases. Germline V gene lookup returns CDR1 LNHDA and CDR2 SQIVND (reference sequence). The V gene end was trimmed by 5 bases and the J gene end by 3 bases; junction bases not matched to a gene: 8. The CDR3 contains 17 residues. As DNA, the CDR3 is TGTGCCAGTAGTTCCCCCGGGACAGGGGGATCTAATGAAAAACTGTTTTTT. Residues: CASSSPGTGGSNEKLFF.

Remarks on this clone: Compared with germline, one end of the junction differs, possibly owing to a read error. The chain recombines TRBV10-3 with TRBJ2-1, with D tentatively TRBD1 (6 bases). The germline CDR1 and CDR2 sequences are ENHRY and SYGVKD. CDR3 size: 15 residues. CDR3 DNA: TGTGCCATACATAACTCCGGGACAAACCACAAGGAGCAGTTCTTC. It translates to CAIHNSGTNHKEQFF.

This chain joins TRBV2 and TRBJ1-4; D possibly corresponds to TRBD1 (5 bases). The ends were cut back, 6 bases at V and 6 bases at J, with 11 bases in the middle. The CDR3 is 13 amino acids. CDR1 SNHLY and CDR2 FYNNEI come from the germline V gene. The CDR3 DNA sequence: TGTGCCAGCAGCCTCCAGGGTGATGAAAAACTGTTTTTT. Its protein is CASSLQGDEKLFF.

The rearrangement links TRBV5-1 to TRBJ1-6; D not certain. CDR1 and CDR2 (germline): SGHRS, YFSETQ. The CDR3 loop spans 14 amino acids. V lost 4 bases and J 3 bases, leaving 8 bases between the germline ends. The CDR3 sequence: CASSIRDYNSPLHF. The CDR3 region has the DNA TGCGCCAGCAGCATCAGAGACTATAATTCACCCCTCCACTTT.

The chain recombines TRBV9 with TRBJ2-2; D might be TRBD1 or TRBD2, each matching 6 bases. Deletions cut 4 bases from V and 4 bases from J, with 20 bases between. Germline CDR1 is SGDLS and CDR2 is YYNGEE. The CDR3 loop spans 17 amino acids. This CDR3 is CASSQRGGRGVTGELFF. The CDR3 DNA sequence: TGTGCCAGCAGCCAGCGAGGGGGGCGCGGCGTCACCGGGGAGCTGTTTTTT. Filled out from reference TRBV9 and TRBJ2-2, the complete variable domain reads DSGVTQTPKHLITATGQRVTLRCSPRSGDLSVYWYQQSLDQGLQFLIQYYNGEERAKGNILERFSAQQFPDLHSELNLSSLELGDSALYFCASSQRGGRGVTGELFFGEGSRLTVL.

This clone has just one count. The CDR3 spells CASSQDWSGGRYEQYF. CDR3 nucleotide sequence: TGCGCCAGCAGCCAAGATTGGAGCGGGGGGCGCTACGAGCAGTACTTC. The chain joins TRBV4-3 to TRBJ2-7; 9 bases are shared with TRBD2. The CDR3 contains 16 residues. Germline V lookup: CDR1 LGHNA, CDR2 YSLEER. V trimming: 0 bases; J trimming: 3 bases; junction bases outside the gene matches: 6.

V usage is TRBV25-1 and J usage is TRBJ2-5, with D possibly matching TRBD2 (5 bases). The CDR3 extends over 15 amino acids. Looked up from germline, CDR1 is MGHDK and CDR2 is SYGVNS. Trimming removed 5 bases from V and 5 bases from J, with 18 bases in between. In DNA, the CDR3 is TGTGCCAGCAGTCGCGGAGAGGGTCCGGGTGAGACCCAGTACTTC. Translated, it gives CASSRGEGPGETQYF.

V gene TRBV15 combines with J gene TRBJ2-7; D is undetermined. The CDR3 sequence is 16 residues long. Germline CDR1 LNHNV, CDR2 YYDKDF (reference sequence). V was pared by 3 bases and J by 1 base, with 16 bases between. The CDR3 sequence is CATSRGHLQYSYEQYF. CDR3 nucleotide sequence: TGTGCCACCAGCAGGGGCCACCTCCAATATTCCTACGAGCAGTACTTC. The variable domain in full, with the rest retrieved from reference TRBV15 and TRBJ2-7, is DAMVIQNPRYQVTQFGKPVTLSCSQTLNHNVMYWYQQKSSQAPKLLFHYYDKDFNNEADTPDNFQSRRPNTSFCFLDIRSPGLGDTAMYLCATSRGHLQYSYEQYFGPGTRLTVT.